These 28 T cell receptor beta chains came from one sample sequenced in a study of identical twins. From the 5' RACE reads, TCRdb called clonotypes with MiXCR, one entry per CDR3 protein. The repertoire has 350,000 to 600,000 distinct CDR3 sequences, 13% to 15% of them found once; the top ten carry roughly 0.56%. The sample was also linked to a second study, of yellow fever vaccine responses in identical twins.

Sequences were obtained from CD4+ T cells sorted from blood. The source is a woman younger than 30 in good health.

The V and J genes are TRBV27 and TRBJ2-5, with a tentative D call TRBD1 (6 bases). Deletions cut 10 bases from V and 1 base from J, with 16 bases between. This CDR3 comprises 14 residues. Germline CDR1 and CDR2: MNHEY and SMNVEV (reference sequence). The CDR3 sequence: CATRISTGQETQYF. Here the CDR3 DNA reads TGTGCCACCAGGATATCGACAGGCCAAGAGACCCAGTACTTC.

The CDR3 DNA follows: TGTGCCAGCAGTAAGAATAGCGGGGGGCCTTTGGAGACCCAGTACTTC. It encodes CASSKNSGGPLETQYF. The rearrangement uses TRBV6-1 and TRBJ2-5, with TRBD2 matching over 10 bases. Unmatched junction bases numbered 11, after V lost 5 bases and J lost 5 bases. The CDR3 covers 16 residues. Germline assignment: CDR1 MNHNS and CDR2 SASEGT.

This chain connects TRBV3-1 to TRBJ2-2; D remains ambiguous. The CDR3 runs 12 residues. The V and J ends lost 0 bases and 7 bases respectively, with 3 bases between them. Germline V gene data show CDR1 as LGHDT and CDR2 as YNNKEL (reference sequence). The CDR3 protein is CASSQEYGELFF. CDR3 in DNA: TGTGCCAGCAGCCAAGAATACGGGGAGCTGTTTTTT.

Only a few counts were recorded for this clonotype. The chain links TRBV5-5 to TRBJ1-5; D is unresolved. Trimming removed 0 bases from V and 3 bases from J, with 10 bases in between. The germline V gene has CDR1 SGHKS and CDR2 YYEKEE (reference sequence). This CDR3 is 15 amino acids long. CDR3 in amino acids: CASSLVAETNQPQHF. In DNA, the CDR3 is TGTGCCAGCAGCTTGGTGGCAGAGACCAATCAGCCCCAGCATTTT.

This clonotype has more than one count but fewer than ten. The gene calls are TRBV7-9 and TRBJ1-1, with D perhaps matching TRBD1 (5 bases). CDR1 SEHNR and CDR2 FQNEAQ come from the germline V gene (reference sequence). V gave up 2 bases and J gave up 2 bases, with 9 bases separating them. CDR3 length equals 14 residues. The CDR3 DNA sequence: TGTGCCAGCAGCTTAAGACAGATAAACACTGAAGCTTTCTTT. This sequence encodes CASSLRQINTEAFF.

The J gene is TRBJ2-3, the V gene TRBV10-3; D tentatively reads TRBD1 or TRBD2 (6 bases each). V gave up 3 bases and J gave up 0 bases, with 16 bases separating them. Germline assignment: CDR1 ENHRY and CDR2 SYGVKD. The CDR3 runs to 17 residues. The CDR3 sequence: CAISDSRGTSSTDTQYF. As DNA, the CDR3 is TGTGCCATCAGTGACTCAAGGGGGACTTCTAGCACAGATACGCAGTATTTT.

J is TRBJ2-3 and V is TRBV3-1; D not resolved. This CDR3 contains 14 residues. V lost 4 bases and J 0 bases, leaving 8 bases between the germline ends. Germline CDR1 and CDR2: LGHDT and YNNKEL (reference sequence). The CDR3 coding sequence is TGTGCCAGCAGCCTCCTCTCCAGCACAGATACGCAGTATTTT. This translates into CASSLLSSTDTQYF.

This clonotype was picked up many times. This chain connects TRBV29-1 to TRBJ2-1; 8 nucleotides agree with TRBD1. CDR1 is SQVTM, CDR2 ANQGSEA, per germline. CDR3 size: 15 residues. V lost 0 bases to trimming and J lost 8 bases; unmatched junction nucleotides: 9. The CDR3 DNA reads TGCAGCGTTGAAGATCGGCACAGGGGGTGGGATGAGCAGTTCTTC. This sequence encodes CSVEDRHRGWDEQFF.

The CDR3 region has the DNA TGTGCCATCAGTGGACCTAGCGGGGGGGCCAATTCCGATACGCAGTATTTT. Its translation: CAISGPSGGANSDTQYF. The chain employs TRBV10-3 and TRBJ2-3; TRBD2 matches 12 bases. This CDR3 is built from 17 residues. Germline V lookup: CDR1 ENHRY, CDR2 SYGVKD. The V gene end was trimmed by 4 bases and the J gene end by 6 bases; junction bases not matched to a gene: 11.

The chain couples TRBV7-2 to TRBJ2-7; TRBD1 matches at 12 bases. This CDR3 comprises 14 residues. The V gene end was trimmed by 8 bases and the J gene end by 6 bases; junction bases not matched to a gene: 8. Germline CDR1 is SGHTA and CDR2 is FQGNSA. CDR3 bases: TGTGCCAGCGGCCGGGACAGGGGGCTTCTCGAGCAGTACTTC. Translating gives CASGRDRGLLEQYF.

This clonotype was picked up many times. The rearrangement joins TRBV10-3 to TRBJ2-5; TRBD2 might be the D (6 bases). The V end lost 0 bases, the J end lost 4 bases, and 12 bases lay between the germline ends. Germline assignment: CDR1 ENHRY and CDR2 SYGVKD. The CDR3 loop spans 15 amino acids. The chain's CDR3 is CAISESRGSGETQYF. The CDR3 DNA is TGTGCCATCAGTGAGTCGAGGGGTAGCGGAGAGACCCAGTACTTC.

There are a few counts of this clonotype. V gene TRBV25-1 combines with J gene TRBJ2-7; D is ambiguous. CDR1 and CDR2 (germline): MGHDK, SYGVNS. V lost 2 bases and J lost 2, with 10 bases in between. The CDR3 totals 14 residues. In DNA, the CDR3 is TGTGCCAGCAGTGAAGGGCACACCACCTACGAGCAGTACTTC. This codes for CASSEGHTTYEQYF.

This clonotype showed up just a few times. V and J are TRBV2 and TRBJ2-7; a possible D gene is TRBD1 (5 bases). Trimming removed 6 bases at V and 3 bases at J, with 12 bases between. This CDR3 has 13 amino acids. The V gene's germline CDR1 is SNHLY and CDR2 FYNNEI. CDR3 coding DNA: TGTGCCAGCAGAAGGACACCCAACTACGAGCAGTACTTC. Translating it yields CASRRTPNYEQYF.

This clonotype appeared many times. This chain connects TRBV5-1 to TRBJ2-1, with D perhaps TRBD2 (7 bases). Germline lookup yields CDR1 SGHRS and CDR2 YFSETQ. The CDR3 spans 14 residues. V dropped 0 bases and J dropped 7 bases, with 11 bases sitting between them. The CDR3: CASSLAGGANEQFF. In nucleotides, the CDR3 is TGCGCCAGCAGCTTGGCTGGGGGGGCGAATGAGCAGTTCTTC.

This clonotype occurred many times. The rearrangement uses TRBV27 and TRBJ2-3, with TRBD1 matching 8 bases. The CDR3 covers 16 residues. CDR1 and CDR2 (germline): MNHEY, SMNVEV (reference sequence). The junction had 5 bases not matched to a gene; V was cut back by 2 bases and J by 1 base. The CDR3 nucleotides read TGTGCCAGCAGTTTAGATTTGACAGGGGGCACAGATACGCAGTATTTT. Amino acids: CASSLDLTGGTDTQYF.

The table lists this clonotype with a few counts. The gene calls are TRBV5-4 and TRBJ2-3; 8 bases line up with TRBD1. Per the germline V gene, CDR1 is SGHNT and CDR2 is YYREEE (reference sequence). V dropped 6 bases and J dropped 5; count of bases not matched to a gene: 5. This CDR3 region has 13 residues. The CDR3 is CASKPTGGDTQYF. The DNA of the CDR3 is TGTGCCAGCAAGCCAACAGGGGGAGATACGCAGTATTTT.

This clonotype was detected a few times. The chain employs TRBV12-3 or TRBV12-4 and TRBJ2-2; D is undetermined. V was cut by 3 bases and J by 7 bases, with 6 bases left in between. CDR3 length: 12 amino acids. The CDR3 loop is CASSFGDGELFF. The CDR3 DNA reads as TGTGCCAGCAGTTTTGGGGACGGGGAGCTGTTTTTT.

The rearrangement links TRBV2 to TRBJ1-4; D ambiguous. The CDR3 consists of 14 residues. V lost 4 bases and J lost 4, with 10 bases in between. The germline gives CDR1 SNHLY, CDR2 FYNNEI. CDR3 coding DNA: TGTGCCAGCAGTGGGGCTCTTAATAATGAAAAACTGTTTTTT. The encoded protein is CASSGALNNEKLFF.

This clonotype appeared a few times. This rearrangement joins TRBV11-2 to TRBJ2-1; D not certain. V was trimmed by 1 base and J by 1 base, leaving 8 bases between them. Germline V gene data show CDR1 as SGHAT and CDR2 as FQNNGV. The CDR3 has 15 amino acids. The CDR3 DNA reads as TGTGCCAGCAGCTTAGTTGCTAGTTCCTACAATGAGCAGTTCTTC. As protein: CASSLVASSYNEQFF.

This clonotype was seen many times. In DNA form, the CDR3 reads TGCGCCAGCAGCCAAGATGCGTTGGGTAGGGCGTTTCTGGATACGCAGTATTTT. This sequence encodes CASSQDALGRAFLDTQYF. The chain combines TRBV4-3 with TRBJ2-3; D gene ambiguous. V was clipped by 0 bases and J by 6 bases, with 22 bases between them. This CDR3 is built from 18 residues. The germline gives CDR1 LGHNA, CDR2 YSLEER.

The chain joins TRBV10-2 to TRBJ1-4; D unclear. Germline CDR1 reads WSHSY; CDR2 reads SAAADI. The V end was cut by 3 bases, the J end by 7 bases, with 3 bases between. CDR3 length equals 11 residues. CDR3 in amino acids: CASSDAEKLFF. The CDR3 nucleotides read TGCGCCAGCAGTGATGCTGAAAAACTGTTTTTT.

This rearrangement joins TRBV5-1 to TRBJ2-1, with 10 bases that match TRBD1. The CDR3 has 18 amino acids. CDR1 and CDR2 from the germline V gene are SGHRS and YFSETQ. V was clipped by 4 bases and J by 1 base; unmatched bases: 11. CDR3 sequence: CASSPRGTGVASYNEQFF. CDR3 nucleotide sequence: TGCGCCAGCAGCCCGCGTGGGACAGGGGTAGCATCCTACAATGAGCAGTTCTTC.

This chain connects TRBV6-6 to TRBJ2-5; no firm D call. Per germline, CDR1 MNHNY and CDR2 SVGAGI (reference sequence). With 6 bases removed from V and 5 bases from J, the gap between germline ends came to 13 bases. This CDR3 is 13 amino acids long. The DNA of the CDR3 is TGTGCCAGCAGGACTGCTTCATTCGAGACCCAGTACTTC. Translation: CASRTASFETQYF.

This chain uses TRBV12-3 or TRBV12-4 with TRBJ1-1; 7 positions agree with TRBD1. CDR3 length: 14 residues. V shed 5 bases, J shed 5 bases, and the junction held 8 bases outside the gene matches. The CDR3 DNA reads TGTGCCAGCAGTCTCGACAGGGAGGGAACTGAAGCTTTCTTT. Translation: CASSLDREGTEAFF.

The V call is TRBV28, the J call TRBJ1-2; 11 nucleotides line up with TRBD1. The CDR3 is 14 residues long. Germline CDR1 is MDHEN and CDR2 is SYDVKM. Losses at the gene ends were 6 bases for V and 5 bases for J; bases not matched to a gene: 5. The CDR3 sequence: CASSGQGAGYGYTF. In DNA, the CDR3 is TGTGCCAGCAGCGGACAGGGGGCAGGATATGGCTACACCTTC.

This clonotype has a handful of counts. The chain couples TRBV3-1 to TRBJ2-3; TRBD1 matches at 9 bases. Germline CDR1 and CDR2: LGHDT and YNNKEL (reference sequence). J was trimmed by 7 bases and V by 3 bases; bases with no gene match: 5. CDR3 length: 14 residues. The CDR3 is CASSHTGGANTQYF. In DNA form, the CDR3 reads TGTGCCAGCAGCCATACAGGGGGCGCGAATACGCAGTATTTT.

This clonotype was observed many times. V is TRBV12-3 or TRBV12-4 and J is TRBJ2-2, with D maybe TRBD1 (6 bases). The CDR3 has 15 amino acids. V was clipped by 5 bases and J by 1 base, with 11 bases between them. CDR3 bases: TGTGCCAGCAGTCCCCGAGGGGGGAACACCGGGGAGCTGTTTTTT. This gives the protein CASSPRGGNTGELFF.

The chain recombines TRBV28 with TRBJ2-1; possible D gene TRBD2, 6 bases. CDR1 and CDR2 (germline): MDHEN, SYDVKM. This CDR3 region has 15 residues. V was cut by 6 bases and J by 8 bases, with 20 bases left in between. CDR3 in DNA: TGTGCCAGCAGGTACACCGGGACTCCTCTCTATGAGCAGTTCTTC. Its translation is CASRYTGTPLYEQFF.